This TCR beta chain was found in a study of blood T cells in healthy people across ages. A minimum of 5 micrograms of total RNA was extracted per sample. Germline assignment: CDR1 DFQATT and CDR2 SNEGSKA (reference sequence). CDR3 length equals 16 residues. Trimming removed 3 bases at V and 2 bases at J, with 17 bases between. With a J-beta primer mix and a sample-barcoded 5' primer, a second PCR ran roughly 6 to 11 cycles. Each of the cDNA molecules was tagged by a template-switch adaptor with 12 random nucleotides. TCRdb re-derived calls from the 5' RACE reads in MiXCR, one entry per CDR3 protein. The table includes 870,000 or so distinct CDR3 sequences, roughly 26% detected once. Findings and caveats of the study: The study found TCR beta diversity correlated strongly with naive T cell percentage. The CMV status of each donor remained undetermined, and this could have confounded shifts in expanded clonotypes.

Note on this clonotype: The antigen is unknown.

The sample taken for sequencing was blood. This sequence joins TRBV20-1 and TRBJ1-5; TRBD1 is a possible D gene (6 bases). This receptor was obtained from an elderly woman in good health. CDR3: CSARAPGAAGNQPQHF. CDR3 nucleotides: TGCAGTGCTAGGGCTCCGGGGGCGGCGGGCAATCAGCCCCAGCATTTT.